The present T cell receptor (beta chain) was sequenced within a study of cytomegalovirus exposure and HLA in healthy donors. Broader study findings: Per a prior analysis, the majority of TCR beta V segments were productive roughly 87% or roughly 30% of the time. Fewer N-insertions (relative to the approximately 670-donor mean) were reportedly seen in an Asian-associated ancestry cluster in a later analysis. For TCR beta chains, V- and J-gene trimming was later linked to a missense DCLRE1C variant.

The PCR ran on 60 Vbeta and 13 Jbeta primers. The assay was immunoSEQ multiplex PCR, and TCRdb's table has in-frame clones only and misses some. The data contain about 220,000 clones, roughly 84% of them seen just once; the ten biggest clones take up roughly 0.7%. Regarding this clone: Its antigen remains unidentified.

With 4 bases clipped from V and 0 bases from J, the junction kept 9 bases outside the gene matches. The germline CDR1 and CDR2 sequences are SGDLS and YYNGEE. This CDR3 is built from 18 residues. The clonotype originates from a boy younger than 10 in good health and CMV-seronegative. The sequencing input was PBMCs. This chain joins TRBV9 and TRBJ2-3, with 12 bases matching TRBD2. Here the CDR3 DNA reads TGTGCCAGCAGCCCCCCCACCGGGACTAGCGGGAGCACAGATACGCAGTATTTT. Protein product: CASSPPTGTSGSTDTQYF.